The TCR beta chain under discussion was sequenced for a study of blood T cell repertoires in COVID-19. Looking at the study overall: Samples of COVID-19 (acute and convalescent) were obtained from the United States, Italy and Spain. Sources were T cells, B-cell-depleted T cells, or PBMCs; the material itself was cDNA or gDNA.

As handled by the study authors: Scientists estimated how many nucleated cells there were by amplifying reference gene primers. Clones were sequenced by immunoSEQ multiplex PCR, and TCRdb holds only the in-frame ones, with some missing. For V, J and clone size, that table is used; D and trimming come from the DNA. The sample carries around 100,000 clones, almost 90% recorded once. Germline V gene lookup returns CDR1 LGHDT and CDR2 YNNKEL (reference sequence). The CDR3 loop spans 11 amino acids. On this clone: At one of its ends the junction is not consistent with the germline gene, which may arise from a read error.

This sequence was found in a human donor in a cohort sampled during active COVID-19. The sequenced sample consisted of peripheral blood. The chain joins TRBV3-1 (or the pseudogene TRBV3-2) to TRBJ2-1, with D perhaps TRBD2 (6 bases). The CDR3 DNA follows: TGTGCCAGCAGCCAAGATCGGTTAGCGGTCTTC. This codes for CASSQDRLAVF.